Listed here are 7 T cell receptor beta chains from one sample, sequenced in a study of vaccination effects on CD4 cells after COVID-19. Their antigens are not known. Produced via immunoSEQ multiplex PCR; TCRdb's table is partial and in-frame only. The table records fewer than 55,000 clones, more than 70% of them present only once. In the ViraFEST assay, antigen-specific CD4+ clonotypes were identified by expansion after peptide-pool stimulation. The authors isolated CD4+ T cells after around 10 days of culture. Each vaccine recipient was nucleocapsid antibody negative and had no prior SARS-CoV-2 infection. The sequences come from CD4+ T cells from PBMCs cultured with HCoV-OC43 spike peptides, collected before COVID-19 vaccination. Subset here: HCoV-OC43 spike overlapping peptide pool stimulation. The receptors shown here come from a human donor who received a COVID-19 vaccine.

The rearrangement joins TRBV4-1 to TRBJ1-1; TRBD1 is a possible D gene (5 bases). Trimming took 0 bases from V and 8 from J, leaving 19 bases between them. The CDR3 loop spans 16 amino acids. The V gene's germline CDR1 is MGHRA and CDR2 YSYEKL. DNA for the CDR3: TGCGCCAGCAGCCAAGAGAGGGTAGCATTCAAGGGGGAAGCTTTCTTT. Protein product: CASSQERVAFKGEAFF.

This sequence joins TRBV28 and TRBJ1-4; 8 positions agree with TRBD1. The germline V gene has CDR1 MDHEN and CDR2 SYDVKM. The CDR3 loop spans 15 amino acids. V lost 4 bases to trimming and J lost 8 bases; unmatched junction nucleotides: 9. As DNA, the CDR3 is TGTGCCAGCAGTTCACCTTGGACAGGGAACGAAAAACTGTTTTTT. Translation gives CASSSPWTGNEKLFF.

The rearrangement uses TRBV2 and TRBJ2-1; D perhaps matches TRBD2 (6 bases). CDR3 length: 16 amino acids. Germline values: CDR1 SNHLY, CDR2 FYNNEI. Trimming shortened V by 4 bases and J by 1 base, and 14 bases separated the two germline ends. The CDR3 bases are TGTGCCAGCAGTGTTCAGGCGGGGAGGTCCTACAATGAGCAGTTCTTC. Its translation: CASSVQAGRSYNEQFF. Variable domain in full (rest from reference TRBV2 and TRBJ2-1): EPEVTQTPSHQVTQMGQEVILRCVPISNHLYFYWYRQILGQKVEFLVSFYNNEISEKSEIFDDQFSVERPDGSNFTLKIRSTKLEDSAMYFCASSVQAGRSYNEQFFGPGTRLTVL.

In DNA form, the CDR3 reads TGTGCCAGTAGTATAAACCCACAGGGAGTAGATACGCAGTATTTT. As protein: CASSINPQGVDTQYF. The chain is built from TRBV19 and TRBJ2-3, with a weak D call TRBD1 (6 bases). The CDR3 spans 15 residues. The V and J ends lost 2 bases and 5 bases respectively, with 14 bases between them. The germline V gene encodes CDR1 LNHDA and CDR2 SQIVND (reference sequence).

The chain couples TRBV18 to TRBJ2-5, with D possibly being TRBD1 (5 bases). Deletions cut 3 bases from V and 5 bases from J, with 10 bases between. The CDR3 length is 13 residues. Germline assignment: CDR1 KGHSH and CDR2 LQKENI. CDR3 DNA: TGTGCCAGCTCACCTCAGGGAAAGGAGACCCAGTACTTC. Translation: CASSPQGKETQYF.

This clone occurred a few times. The chain uses TRBV7-8 and TRBJ2-3, with unresolved D. V dropped 5 bases and J dropped 4 bases, with 13 bases sitting between them. The germline V gene has CDR1 SGHVS and CDR2 FQNEAQ. The CDR3 covers 14 residues. The CDR3 protein is CASSTRPSPDTQYF. CDR3 bases: TGTGCCAGCAGCACTCGGCCATCCCCAGATACGCAGTATTTT.

The rearrangement uses TRBV5-4 and TRBJ2-1, with unresolved D. This CDR3 comprises 14 residues. V was cut by 8 bases and J by 0 bases, with 12 bases left in between. The germline CDR1 and CDR2 sequences are SGHNT and YYREEE (reference sequence). The CDR3 region has the DNA TGTGCCAGTACCGGGCCCTACTCCTACAATGAGCAGTTCTTC. This encodes CASTGPYSYNEQFF.